This TCR beta chain was profiled in a study of T cells expressing NK-cell markers. Using the 5' RACE reads, TCRdb records one entry per CDR3 protein without DNA. The sample totals roughly 450,000 distinct CDR3 sequences. Sample: blood T cells: a sorted CD56 or NKG2C T cell subset, CD4+ or CD8+ T cells, or bulk PBMC T cells (not recorded which). This clonotype originated in a woman aged 50 to 60 in good health.

This CDR3 reads CASSSNRLGVNTEAFF. The chain joins TRBV7-9 to TRBJ1-1; TCRdb's assignment of TRBD1 cannot be checked, as there is no DNA. The germline V gene encodes CDR1 SEHNR and CDR2 FQNEAQ (reference sequence). There are 16 residues in the CDR3.